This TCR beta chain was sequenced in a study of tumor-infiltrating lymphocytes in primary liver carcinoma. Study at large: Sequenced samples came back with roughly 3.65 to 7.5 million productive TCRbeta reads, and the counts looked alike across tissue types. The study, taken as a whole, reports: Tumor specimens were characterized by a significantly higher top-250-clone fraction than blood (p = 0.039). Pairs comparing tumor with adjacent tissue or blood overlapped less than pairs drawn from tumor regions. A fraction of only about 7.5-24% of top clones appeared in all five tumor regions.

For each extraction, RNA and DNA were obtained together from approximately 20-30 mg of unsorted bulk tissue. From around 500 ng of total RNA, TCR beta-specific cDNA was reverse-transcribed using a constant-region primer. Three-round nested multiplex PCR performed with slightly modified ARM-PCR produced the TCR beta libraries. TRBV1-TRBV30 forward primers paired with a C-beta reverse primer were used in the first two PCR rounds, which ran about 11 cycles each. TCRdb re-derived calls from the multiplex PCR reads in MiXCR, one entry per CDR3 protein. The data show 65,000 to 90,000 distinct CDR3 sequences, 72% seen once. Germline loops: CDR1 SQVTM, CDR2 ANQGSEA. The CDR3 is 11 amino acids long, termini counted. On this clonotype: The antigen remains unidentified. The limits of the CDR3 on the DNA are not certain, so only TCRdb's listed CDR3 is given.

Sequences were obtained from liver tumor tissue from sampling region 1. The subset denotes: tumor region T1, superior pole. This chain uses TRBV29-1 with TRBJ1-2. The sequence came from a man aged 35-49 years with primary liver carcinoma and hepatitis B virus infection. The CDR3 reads CRAGVQYGCTF.